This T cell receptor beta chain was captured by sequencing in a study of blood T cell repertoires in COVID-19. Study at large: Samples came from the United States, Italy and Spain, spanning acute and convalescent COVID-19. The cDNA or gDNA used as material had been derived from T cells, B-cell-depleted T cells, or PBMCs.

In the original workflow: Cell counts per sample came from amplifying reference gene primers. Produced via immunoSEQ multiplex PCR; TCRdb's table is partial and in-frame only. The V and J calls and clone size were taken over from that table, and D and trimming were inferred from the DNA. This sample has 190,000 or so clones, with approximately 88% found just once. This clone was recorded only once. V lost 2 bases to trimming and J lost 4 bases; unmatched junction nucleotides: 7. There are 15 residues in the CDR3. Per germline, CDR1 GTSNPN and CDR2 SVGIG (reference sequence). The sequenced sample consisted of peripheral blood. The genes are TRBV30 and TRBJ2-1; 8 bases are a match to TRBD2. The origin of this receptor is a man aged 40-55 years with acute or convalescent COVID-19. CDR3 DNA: TGTGCCTGGAGTATTGGCACTAGCGGATACAATGAGCAGTTCTTC. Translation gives CAWSIGTSGYNEQFF.